This TCR beta chain stems from a study of blood T cell repertoires in COVID-19. Study-level background: Samples representing acute and convalescent COVID-19 were sourced from the United States, Italy and Spain. The cDNA or gDNA used as material had been derived from T cells, B-cell-depleted T cells, or PBMCs.

As processed by the authors: Quantification of nucleated cells was approximated via reference gene primer amplification. Clones were sequenced by immunoSEQ multiplex PCR, and TCRdb holds only the in-frame ones, with some missing. V and J calls and clone size are given by that table; D and trimming were obtained from the DNA. The top ten clones hold 15% to 20% of a sample with about 150,000 clones, about 74% of them seen once. V lost 2 bases and J lost 5; bases outside the gene matches: 7. The CDR3 covers 16 residues. Germline lookup yields CDR1 LGHNA and CDR2 YNFKEQ. The sample holds a few counts of this clone.

This chain links TRBV4-2 with TRBJ2-2, with 8 bases aligning to TRBD1. This receptor was obtained from a man aged 50-59 years with acute or convalescent COVID-19. The sample taken for sequencing was peripheral blood. CDR3 residues: CASSQYDRGGTGELFF. The CDR3 DNA reads as TGTGCCAGCAGCCAATACGACAGGGGTGGTACCGGGGAGCTGTTTTTT.